The clone carrying this T cell receptor (beta chain) was counted between two and nine times. The V gene end was trimmed by 7 bases and the J gene end by 0 bases; junction bases not matched to a gene: 5. The length of the CDR3 is 15 residues. Germline V gives CDR1 KGHDR, CDR2 SFDVKD. Combining a sample-barcoded 5' primer with a J-beta primer mix, a second PCR ran for about 7 to 12 cycles. TCRdb redid the calling of the 5' RACE reads with MiXCR, one entry per CDR3 protein. The sample includes around 520,000 distinct CDR3 sequences, about a quarter of them seen just once. This record comes from a study of blood T cells in healthy people across ages. This sample also belongs to another study, concerning T cells of mothers and their children. In that study: Reads obtained per mother exceeded 10 million TCR beta CDR3 reads, with approximately 3 million obtained per child.

The chain has TRBV24-1 and TRBJ2-3; 8 bases agree with TRBD2. Sequencing was done on a sample of blood. This receptor was obtained from a boy aged 2 to 10 in good health. The CDR3 spells CATSPGLGSTDTQYF. The CDR3 region has the DNA TGTGCCACCAGCCCGGGACTAGGTAGCACAGATACGCAGTATTTT.